The rows below give T cell receptor beta chains drawn from one sample of a study of T cells after yellow fever vaccination. TCRdb re-analysed the 5' RACE reads in MiXCR, keeping a single row per CDR3 protein. Of around 70,000 distinct CDR3 sequences listed, approximately 7% were seen once; the top ten hold around 35%. Specimen: CD8+ T cells sorted from PBMCs, collected 5 to 6 days after the first yellow fever vaccination. These receptors were collected from a man in his late teens or twenties who received the YFV17D yellow fever vaccine. Both conserved end residues are part of each CDR3. A D gene is named only where the DNA matches it firmly. The size of a clone is reported for some rows only, either as once, few or many, or as a class for expanded clones.

clone size	D gene	V gene	J gene	CDR3 protein	CDR3 DNA
many	TRBD1	TRBV7-8	TRBJ2-1	CASSLTGTDDNEQFF	TGTGCCAGCAGCTTGACCGGGACAGATGACAATGAGCAGTTCTTC
many	NA	TRBV6-1	TRBJ1-1	CASRDRLQGLNTEAFF	TGTGCCAGCAGGGACCGCCTGCAGGGATTGAACACTGAAGCTTTCTTT
few	NA	TRBV5-1	TRBJ1-1	CASEAGGGNTEAFF	TGCGCCAGCGAAGCCGGGGGCGGGAACACTGAAGCTTTCTTT
few	NA	TRBV10-3	TRBJ2-5	CAISEFSTGSQETQYF	TGTGCCATCAGTGAATTTTCGACAGGATCCCAAGAGACCCAGTACTTC
NA	TRBD2	TRBV9	TRBJ2-5	CASSVGGGAGETQYF	TGTGCCAGCAGCGTAGGCGGGGGGGCCGGAGAGACCCAGTACTTC
many	NA	TRBV12-3/TRBV12-4	TRBJ1-5	CASSLRAGRNQPQHF	TGTGCCAGCAGTTTACGGGCAGGGCGCAATCAGCCCCAGCATTTT
once	NA	TRBV6-5	TRBJ2-3	CASSYSPAPQDTQYF	TGTGCCAGCAGTTACTCCCCCGCCCCGCAAGATACGCAGTATTTT
many	NA	TRBV4-1	TRBJ1-5	CASSQVAGERQPQHF	TGCGCCAGCAGCCAAGTGGCAGGGGAGAGGCAGCCCCAGCATTTT
few	TRBD1	TRBV19	TRBJ2-5	CASSTFGTGEETQYF	TGTGCCAGTAGTACATTCGGGACAGGGGAAGAGACCCAGTACTTC
NA	NA	TRBV7-9	TRBJ2-2	CASSRENTGGLFF	TGTGCCAGCAGCAGGGAAAACACCGGGGGGCTGTTTTTT
many	NA	TRBV6-6	TRBJ2-7	CASSPGAAYEQYF	TGTGCCAGCAGCCCAGGGGCGGCCTACGAGCAGTACTTC
many	NA	TRBV24-1	TRBJ2-1	CATSDLRYGEQFF	TGTGCCACCAGTGATTTGAGGTACGGTGAGCAGTTCTTC
many	NA	TRBV25-1	TRBJ2-6	CASSARTGPVLTF	TGTGCCAGCAGTGCCAGGACGGGGCCGGTCCTGACTTTC
few	NA	TRBV7-2	TRBJ2-5	CASSPTLGGPGETQYF	TGTGCCAGCAGCCCAACCCTGGGGGGGCCGGGAGAGACCCAGTACTTC
NA	TRBD2	TRBV28	TRBJ2-2	CATRGLAVNTGELFF	TGTGCCACCCGAGGACTAGCGGTGAACACCGGGGAGCTGTTTTTT
many	NA	TRBV4-3	TRBJ2-7	CASSQDPGSGYEQYF	TGCGCCAGCAGCCAAGATCCAGGTAGCGGCTACGAGCAGTACTTC
many	TRBD2	TRBV9	TRBJ2-1	CASSVSGGSSYNEQFF	TGTGCCAGCAGCGTATCGGGGGGAAGCTCCTACAATGAGCAGTTCTTC
NA	TRBD1	TRBV7-6	TRBJ2-2	CASSFRTGWNTGELFF	TGTGCCAGCAGCTTCCGGACAGGGTGGAACACCGGGGAGCTGTTTTTT
many	NA	TRBV10-3	TRBJ2-3	CAISESEGITYTQYF	TGTGCCATCAGTGAGTCCGAAGGGATTACCTATACGCAGTATTTT
few	NA	TRBV5-1	TRBJ2-1	CASSLAWSGDDEQFF	TGCGCCAGCAGCTTGGCCTGGTCAGGGGACGATGAGCAGTTCTTC
few	NA	TRBV12-3/TRBV12-4	TRBJ1-2	CASSLVEDRLGYTF	TGTGCCAGCAGTTTAGTAGAGGATCGTTTGGGCTACACCTTC
many	NA	TRBV3-1	TRBJ1-1	CASKVRNREGTEAFF	TGTGCCAGCAAGGTGCGGAACAGGGAGGGCACTGAAGCTTTCTTT
many	NA	TRBV4-1	TRBJ1-6	CASSQMGASYNSPLHF	TGCGCCAGCAGCCAAATGGGGGCATCCTATAATTCACCCCTCCACTTT
NA	NA	TRBV29-1	TRBJ2-7	CSVRQTDYEQYF	TGCAGCGTTCGACAGACCGACTACGAGCAGTACTTC
few	TRBD2	TRBV20-1	TRBJ2-1	CSATISPKVAGWYNEQFF	TGCAGTGCTACAATTAGTCCTAAAGTAGCGGGGTGGTACAATGAGCAGTTCTTC
many	NA	TRBV29-1	TRBJ2-5	CSVETRRPYQETQYF	TGCAGCGTTGAAACGAGGCGACCCTACCAAGAGACCCAGTACTTC